What follows describes a single TCR beta chain. This clone was counted a few times. The antigen this receptor binds is unknown. The record has no base qualities; no much larger clone is one base away. This specimen belongs to a study of beta chain features in type 1 diabetes (dated by TCRdb to the late 2010s). Study-wide context: Patients and healthy donors did not differ in mean age, gender distribution, total cell number or subset yield. Regulatory and stem cell-like memory subsets were obtained from only 8 patients and roughly eight healthy donors, while naive and central memory subsets were obtained from all 28 donors. A total of 90 million to 130 million sorted cells were examined across all samples, and a strong correlation was observed between cell number per subset and RNA yield. In the study, recently diagnosed type 1 diabetes patients and matched healthy donors were compared on the TCRB repertoires of their sorted circulating CD4+ T cell subsets. Results and caveats for the whole study, not just this receptor: Because small numbers of individuals were included in the HLA sub-analyses, any influence of HLA type on TCRB rearrangement was left unresolved. In all four CD4+ subsets, TCRB CDR3 length was moderately but significantly shorter in type 1 diabetes patients. Shorter templates might be favored by PCR, yet because patient and control samples were amplified and corrected together, any such skew would affect both groups equally. Sequencing cDNA rather than genomic DNA could over-represent highly expressing activated cells, although activation and CD3 levels did not differ between groups. At VDJ recombination sites, type 1 diabetes patients had fewer insertions and more deleted nucleotides, which implies abnormalities in thymic rearrangement. Naive, central memory and regulatory TCRB repertoires appeared more similar among patients than among healthy donors.

The High Capacity cDNA Reverse Transcription Kit was used to reverse transcribe all of the isolated RNA, meaning that expressed TCRB transcripts were what got sequenced. For stem cell-like memory T cell samples, survey-depth immunoSEQ sequencing was used, averaging about 990,000 total reads per sample. Sorted cells were lysed in RLT buffer, and RNA was extracted using DNase-treated RNeasy Micro or Mini kits according to cell number. Each cell subset was processed separately to prevent cross-contamination, with patient and healthy donor samples processed together. The immunoSEQ multiplex PCR was used to amplify TCRB sequences from cDNA, yielding 87-bp fragments that span the CDR3 region. The amplicons were sequenced using the Illumina HiSeq platform. Turning to the authors' computational methods: Synthetic template baselines were used to correct PCR bias computationally, reads within Hamming distance 2 were collapsed together, and singletons that could not be merged were discarded. Reads were aligned against IMGT so that V, D and J genes, CDR3 length and insertions or deletions at six rearrangement sites could be assigned. Within each subset, clonotype counts were normalized to the number of sorted cells before true diversity and Gini coefficients were calculated with the tcR R package. Repertoire sharing was quantified using the overlap coefficient calculated on TCRB nucleotide sequences. TCRdb stores this immuneACCESS table with in-frame sequences only. Part of the clones is absent; in the studies checked, under half of the shortfall reflects unresolved V genes, and no reason is known for the rest. V and J calls and clone size are as listed in that table; D and trimming were resolved from the DNA. Recorded for this sample are fewer than 70,000 clones; around 60% of them occurred a single time. 0.25% to 0.35% of the sample rests with the top ten.

A single peripheral blood draw of about 120 mL on average was collected from each donor into heparinised tubes. A BD FACSAria II and a panel including CD45RO, CCR7, CD25, CD127, CD95 and CD27 were used to sort naive, central memory, regulatory and stem cell-like memory CD4+ T cells. Purity was above 98% for every sorted population. Right away, PBMCs were isolated by Lymphoprep density gradient centrifugation and were stained directly, with no culture step. So that batch effects would be minimized, each experiment stained and sorted samples in pairs, pairing one healthy donor with one patient. The CDR3 covers 13 residues, taking in both the cysteine and the phenylalanine. Only the CDR3 portion is preserved as DNA: 39 bases, with reading frame beginning at the first base. The V end gives up 7 bases and the J end 7 bases, leaving 5 bases in the junction not matched to a gene. According to the germline V gene, CDR1 reads SNHLY and CDR2 reads FYNNEI.

Sequences were obtained from stem cell memory CD4+ T cells from blood. The cell subset or site label on this specimen signifies: stem cell-like memory CD4+ T cells. This chain is built from TRBV2 and TRBJ1-2; 11 bases in the middle match TRBD1. This TCR came from a woman aged 30 to 39 with type 1 diabetes. The DNA reads TGTGCCAGCACTGGACAGGGGGCCTCTGGCTACACCTTC. It is translated as CASTGQGASGYTF.